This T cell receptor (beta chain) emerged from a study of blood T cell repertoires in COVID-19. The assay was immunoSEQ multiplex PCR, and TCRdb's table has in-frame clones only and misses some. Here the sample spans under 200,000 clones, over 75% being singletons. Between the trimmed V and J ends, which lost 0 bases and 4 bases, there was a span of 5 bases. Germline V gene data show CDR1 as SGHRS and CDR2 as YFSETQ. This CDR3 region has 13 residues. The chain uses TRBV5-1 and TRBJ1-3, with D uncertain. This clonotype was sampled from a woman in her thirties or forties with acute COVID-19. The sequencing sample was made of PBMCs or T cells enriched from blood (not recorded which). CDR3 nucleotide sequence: TGCGCCAGCAGCTTGGCCCAAGGAAACACCATATATTTT. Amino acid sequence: CASSLAQGNTIYF.